This T cell receptor (beta chain) was captured in a study of human T cells and chemical hapten exposure. MiXCR was run by TCRdb on the RACE reads, yielding one entry per CDR3 protein. This table holds around 300,000 distinct CDR3 sequences, about 7% found once. This clonotype was seen only a few times. Its matching antigen is unknown. Time point described: patch test 1, 2 weeks after DPC sensitization. Treatment: therapeutic diphenylcyclopropenone sensitization with weekly scalp DPC. The V and J ends lost 0 bases and 7 bases respectively, with 11 bases between them. This CDR3 has 14 residues. CDR1 is KGHSH and CDR2 is LQKENI in the germline V gene. Study conclusions and caveats: TCRs exceeding a frequency of 1 in 1000 stayed unchanged under DPC sensitization. Patch test score was positively correlated with the counts of TCRs that had expanded at PT1.

The sample here was whole blood, taken in connection with sensitization to the hapten diphenylcyclopropenone (DPC). The source is a woman under 30 with alopecia areata. Some clones in this sample may be carry-over from other donors' samples. This chain connects TRBV18 to TRBJ2-3; D is ambiguous. The CDR3 DNA reads TGTGCCAGCTCACCACCTTCCCGTGGGTATACGCAGTATTTT. Translating gives CASSPPSRGYTQYF.